The clone carrying this T cell receptor beta chain was seen more than once but under ten times. As yet, its antigen is unknown. The data stem from a study of STAT5B mutations in CD4+ large granular lymphocyte leukemia. The overall study: CD8+ depletion followed by anti-CD4 microbead selection was applied to cryopreserved cells.

This was a survey-level run. TCRdb's table, derived via immunoSEQ multiplex PCR, lists solely in-frame clones and lacks some. The data hold 7,600 or so clones, with roughly 70% observed a single time. Germline V gene sequence: CDR1 SGHRS, CDR2 YFSETQ. The CDR3 runs to 19 residues. The V and J ends lost 4 bases and 0 bases, in that order; junction bases with no gene match: 11. General study findings and limits: 8/27 top patient clones versus 2/35 control clones were TRBV06-family. Only 5 to 7 CD4-sorted patient samples were compared with healthy controls for clonality.

The sample taken for sequencing was PBMCs. The J gene is TRBJ2-6, the V gene TRBV5-1, with 9 bases identical to TRBD1. This receptor was obtained from a woman aged 55-70 years with CD4+ T-cell large granular lymphocyte leukemia. This CDR3 reads CASSPLPGTGSSGANVLTF. The CDR3 DNA sequence: TGCGCCAGCAGCCCGCTGCCCGGGACAGGGAGCTCTGGGGCCAACGTCCTGACTTTC.